The source of this T cell receptor (beta chain) is a study of cytomegalovirus exposure and HLA in healthy donors. The PCR employed 60 Vbeta primers together with 13 Jbeta primers. Original data processing: The authors later counted approximately 80 million unique TCR beta chains, some 11 million of them shared. The table came from immunoSEQ multiplex PCR; TCRdb's copy has only in-frame clones and leaves some out. The V and J calls and clone size are taken from that table; D and trimming were inferred from the DNA. Altogether approximately 110,000 clones are present, roughly 80% being singletons, with the ten largest covering around 6.9%. CDR3 length equals 15 residues. CDR1 is MNHNS, CDR2 SASEGT, per germline. V trimming: 6 bases; J trimming: 2 bases; junction bases outside the gene matches: 6.

Sequenced input: PBMCs. The V gene is TRBV6-1, the J gene TRBJ2-2; TRBD1 matches 7 bases. This TCR was sampled from a man in his thirties or forties in good health and CMV-seropositive. The CDR3 here is CASRPTGANTGELFF. The CDR3 nucleotides read TGTGCCAGCAGGCCTACAGGGGCTAACACCGGGGAGCTGTTTTTT.